This entry is about one TCR beta chain. Germline CDR1 reads LNHDA; CDR2 reads SQIVND (reference sequence). This CDR3 comprises 15 residues. V dropped 5 bases and J dropped 3 bases, with 17 bases sitting between them. The source of the sample is a study of blood T cell repertoires in COVID-19. The wider study: COVID-19 samples collected from the United States, Italy and Spain covered acute and convalescent phases. PBMCs, B-cell-depleted T cells, or T cells were the source of the cDNA or gDNA that made up the material.

How the authors handled the data: The authors estimated nucleated cell counts from reference gene primer amplification. Produced via immunoSEQ multiplex PCR; TCRdb's table is partial and in-frame only. That table gives V, J and clone size, and the DNA gave D and trimming. The sample holds about 58,000 clones; 85% to 90% are singletons and the top ten take roughly 4.3%. Sequenced material: peripheral blood. V gene TRBV19 combines with J gene TRBJ2-7, with a weak D call TRBD2 (5 bases). The sequence was collected from a man aged 35 to 55 with active COVID-19. DNA for the CDR3: TGTGCCAGTAGTCGAAGAGCGGATGCCTACTACGAGCAGTACTTC. Its protein product is CASSRRADAYYEQYF.